The subject of this entry is one T cell receptor (beta chain). This record belongs to a study of blood T cell repertoires in COVID-19. Seattle's enrolled individuals joined amid active infection and were then monitored longitudinally. The authors' processing: Amplification of reference gene primers provided the estimated nucleated cell counts. This table comes from immunoSEQ multiplex PCR, and its TCRdb copy is limited to in-frame clones, with some not included. V and J calls and clone size are as listed in that table; D and trimming were resolved from the DNA. The sample contains more than 250,000 clones, about 91% of which appear only once. The receptor was derived from a woman in her twenties or thirties with COVID-19, enrolled during active disease. The sequenced material came from peripheral blood.

CDR3 residues: CSVRLAGSYGGQYF. For the CDR3, the DNA is TGCAGCGTAAGACTAGCGGGGTCATATGGGGGGCAGTATTTT. The rearrangement uses TRBV29-1 and TRBJ2-3, with TRBD2 matching 11 bases. CDR1 is SQVTM and CDR2 is ANQGSEA in the germline V gene. The V gene end was trimmed by 6 bases and the J gene end by 11 bases; junction bases not matched to a gene: 13. This CDR3 is built from 14 residues.